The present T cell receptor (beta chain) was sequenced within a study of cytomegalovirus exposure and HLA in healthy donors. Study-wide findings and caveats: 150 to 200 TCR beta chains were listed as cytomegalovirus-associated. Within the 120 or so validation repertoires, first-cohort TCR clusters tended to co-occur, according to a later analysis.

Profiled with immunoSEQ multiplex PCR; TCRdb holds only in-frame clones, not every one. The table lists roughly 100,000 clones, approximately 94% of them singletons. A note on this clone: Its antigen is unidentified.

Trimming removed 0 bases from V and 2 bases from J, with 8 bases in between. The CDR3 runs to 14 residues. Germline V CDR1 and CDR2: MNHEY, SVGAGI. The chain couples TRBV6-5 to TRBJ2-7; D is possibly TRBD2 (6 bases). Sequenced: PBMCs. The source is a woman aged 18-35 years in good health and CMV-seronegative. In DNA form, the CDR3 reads TGTGCCAGCAGTTACTCGGGACTGACCTACGAGCAGTACTTC. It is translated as CASSYSGLTYEQYF.